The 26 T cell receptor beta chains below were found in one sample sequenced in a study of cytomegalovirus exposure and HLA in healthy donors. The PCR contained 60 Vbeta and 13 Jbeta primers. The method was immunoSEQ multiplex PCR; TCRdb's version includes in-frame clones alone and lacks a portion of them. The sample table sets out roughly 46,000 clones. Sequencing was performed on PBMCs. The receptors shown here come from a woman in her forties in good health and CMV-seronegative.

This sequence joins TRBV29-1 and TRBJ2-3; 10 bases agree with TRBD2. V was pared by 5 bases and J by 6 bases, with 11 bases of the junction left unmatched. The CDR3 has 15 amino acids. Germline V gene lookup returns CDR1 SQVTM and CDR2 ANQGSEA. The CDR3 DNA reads TGCAGCGTTCCTCCTAGCGGGAGTATGGGGGATACGCAGTATTTT. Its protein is CSVPPSGSMGDTQYF.

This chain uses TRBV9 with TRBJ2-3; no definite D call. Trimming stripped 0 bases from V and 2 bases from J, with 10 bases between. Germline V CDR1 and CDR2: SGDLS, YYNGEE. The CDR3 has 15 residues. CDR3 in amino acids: CASSVAGSVTDTQYF. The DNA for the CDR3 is TGTGCCAGCAGCGTAGCAGGCTCCGTCACAGATACGCAGTATTTT.

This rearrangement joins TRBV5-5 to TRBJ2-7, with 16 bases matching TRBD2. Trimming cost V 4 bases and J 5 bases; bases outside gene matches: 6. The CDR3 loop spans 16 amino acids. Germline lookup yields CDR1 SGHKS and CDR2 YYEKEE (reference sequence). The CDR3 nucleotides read TGTGCCAGCAGCGGCAGGGGACTAGCGGGAGGGAACGAGCAGTACTTC. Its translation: CASSGRGLAGGNEQYF.

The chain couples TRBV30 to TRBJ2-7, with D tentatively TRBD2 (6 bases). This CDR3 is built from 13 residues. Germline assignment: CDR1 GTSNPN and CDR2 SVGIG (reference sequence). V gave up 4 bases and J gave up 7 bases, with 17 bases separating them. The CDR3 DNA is TGTGCCTGGAACCGGGACTCCGGGGGAGAGCAGTACTTC. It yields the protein CAWNRDSGGEQYF. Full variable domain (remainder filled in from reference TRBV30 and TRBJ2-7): SQTIHQWPATLVQPVGSPLSLECTVEGTSNPNLYWYRQAAGRGLQLLFYSVGIGQISSEVPQNLSASRPQDRQFILSSKKLLLSDSGFYLCAWNRDSGGEQYFGPGTRLTVT.

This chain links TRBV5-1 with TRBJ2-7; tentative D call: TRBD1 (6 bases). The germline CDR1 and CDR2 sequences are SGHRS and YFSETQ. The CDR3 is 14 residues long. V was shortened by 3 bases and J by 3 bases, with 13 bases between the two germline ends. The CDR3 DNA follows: TGCGCCAGCAGCTGGGGACATTCGATCTACGAGCAGTACTTC. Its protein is CASSWGHSIYEQYF.

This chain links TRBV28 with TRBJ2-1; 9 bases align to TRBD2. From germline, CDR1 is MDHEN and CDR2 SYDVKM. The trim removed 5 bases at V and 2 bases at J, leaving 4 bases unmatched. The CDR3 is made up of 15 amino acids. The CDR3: CASSQAGGTYNEQFF. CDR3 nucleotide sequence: TGTGCCAGCAGTCAAGCGGGAGGAACCTACAATGAGCAGTTCTTC.

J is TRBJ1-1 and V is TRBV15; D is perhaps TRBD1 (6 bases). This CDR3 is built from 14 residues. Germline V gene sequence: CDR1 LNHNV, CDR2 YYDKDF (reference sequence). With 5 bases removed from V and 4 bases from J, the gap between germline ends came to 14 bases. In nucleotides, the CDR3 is TGTGCCACCAGCCGTGTTGGGGGCCGCACTGAAGCTTTCTTT. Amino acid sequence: CATSRVGGRTEAFF.

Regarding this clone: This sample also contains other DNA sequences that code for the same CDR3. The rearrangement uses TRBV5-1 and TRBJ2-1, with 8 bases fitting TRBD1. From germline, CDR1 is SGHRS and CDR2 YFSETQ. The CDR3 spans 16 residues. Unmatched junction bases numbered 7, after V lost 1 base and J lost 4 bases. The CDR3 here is CASSLTGGISYNEQFF. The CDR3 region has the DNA TGCGCCAGCAGCTTGACAGGGGGAATCTCTTACAATGAGCAGTTCTTC.

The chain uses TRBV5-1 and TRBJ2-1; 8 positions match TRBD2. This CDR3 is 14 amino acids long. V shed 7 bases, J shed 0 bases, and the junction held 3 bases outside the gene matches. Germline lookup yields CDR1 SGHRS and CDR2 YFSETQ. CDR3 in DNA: TGCGCCAGCTACGGGGGGGACTCCTACAATGAGCAGTTCTTC. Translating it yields CASYGGDSYNEQFF.

The CDR3 coding sequence is TGTGCCAGCAGTGAATTCAGCGGGAACGAGCAGTACTTC. Translation gives CASSEFSGNEQYF. The rearrangement joins TRBV6-1 to TRBJ2-7; 7 bases are shared with TRBD2. This CDR3 spans 13 amino acids. The germline CDR1 and CDR2 sequences are MNHNS and SASEGT. V trimming: 2 bases; J trimming: 5 bases; junction bases outside the gene matches: 3.

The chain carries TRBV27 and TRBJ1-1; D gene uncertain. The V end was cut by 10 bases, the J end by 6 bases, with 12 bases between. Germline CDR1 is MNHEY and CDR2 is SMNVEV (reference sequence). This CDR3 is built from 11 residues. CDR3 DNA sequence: TGTGCCACCGCGGGTGCGGCTGAAGCTTTCTTT. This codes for CATAGAAEAFF.

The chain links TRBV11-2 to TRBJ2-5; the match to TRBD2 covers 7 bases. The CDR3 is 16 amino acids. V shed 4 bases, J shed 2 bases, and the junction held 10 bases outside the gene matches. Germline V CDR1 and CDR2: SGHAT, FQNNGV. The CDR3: CASSSPGAGRQETQYF. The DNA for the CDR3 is TGTGCCAGCAGCTCCCCGGGCGCCGGGAGGCAAGAGACCCAGTACTTC.

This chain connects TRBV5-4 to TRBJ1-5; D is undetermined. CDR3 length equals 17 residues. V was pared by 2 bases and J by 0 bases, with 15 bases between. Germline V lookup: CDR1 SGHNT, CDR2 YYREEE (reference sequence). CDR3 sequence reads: CASSFGGQATSNQPQHF. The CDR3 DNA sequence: TGTGCCAGCAGCTTTGGAGGGCAGGCGACTAGCAATCAGCCCCAGCATTTT.

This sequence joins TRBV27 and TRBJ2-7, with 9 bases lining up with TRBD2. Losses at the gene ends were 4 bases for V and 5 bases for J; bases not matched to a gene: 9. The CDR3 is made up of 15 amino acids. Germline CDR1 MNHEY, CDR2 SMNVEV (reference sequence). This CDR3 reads CASSSASGRSHEQYF. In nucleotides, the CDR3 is TGTGCCAGCAGTTCCGCCAGCGGGAGGTCCCACGAGCAGTACTTC.

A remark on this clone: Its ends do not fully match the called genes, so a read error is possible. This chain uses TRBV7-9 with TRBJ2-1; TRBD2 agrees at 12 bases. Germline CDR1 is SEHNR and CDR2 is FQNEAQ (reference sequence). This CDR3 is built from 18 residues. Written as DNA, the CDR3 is TGTGCCAGCAGCCAGACTAGCGGGAGCCGTTTCTCCGACAATGAGCAGTTCTTC. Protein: CASSQTSGSRFSDNEQFF.

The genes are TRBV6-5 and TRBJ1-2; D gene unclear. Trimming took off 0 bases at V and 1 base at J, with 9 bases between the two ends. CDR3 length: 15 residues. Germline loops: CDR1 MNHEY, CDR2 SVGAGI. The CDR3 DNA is TGTGCCAGCAGTTACTCGAAAGAGGGTAACTATGGCTACACCTTC. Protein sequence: CASSYSKEGNYGYTF.

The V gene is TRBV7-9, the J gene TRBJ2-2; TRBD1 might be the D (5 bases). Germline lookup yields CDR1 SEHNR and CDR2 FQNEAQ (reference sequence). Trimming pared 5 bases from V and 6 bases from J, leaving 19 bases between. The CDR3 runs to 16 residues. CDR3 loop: CASSRELQVRAGELFF. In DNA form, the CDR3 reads TGTGCCAGCAGCCGAGAACTACAGGTCAGGGCCGGGGAGCTGTTTTTT.

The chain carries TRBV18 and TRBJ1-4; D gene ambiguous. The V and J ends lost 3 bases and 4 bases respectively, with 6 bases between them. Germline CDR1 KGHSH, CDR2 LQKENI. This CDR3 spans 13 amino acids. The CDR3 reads CASSPGINEKLFF. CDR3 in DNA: TGTGCCAGCTCACCCGGGATTAATGAAAAACTGTTTTTT.

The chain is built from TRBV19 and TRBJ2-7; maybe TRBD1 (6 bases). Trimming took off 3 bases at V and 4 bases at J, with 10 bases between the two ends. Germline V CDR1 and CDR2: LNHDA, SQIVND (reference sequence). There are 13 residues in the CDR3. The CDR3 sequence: CASSIPGAYEQYF. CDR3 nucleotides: TGTGCCAGTAGTATCCCAGGGGCTTACGAGCAGTACTTC.

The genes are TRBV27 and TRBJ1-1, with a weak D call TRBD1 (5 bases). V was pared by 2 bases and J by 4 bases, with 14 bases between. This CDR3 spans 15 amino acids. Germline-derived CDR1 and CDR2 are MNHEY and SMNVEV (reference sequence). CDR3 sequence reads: CASSLIMGGATEAFF. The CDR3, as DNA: TGTGCCAGCAGTTTAATAATGGGAGGGGCCACTGAAGCTTTCTTT.

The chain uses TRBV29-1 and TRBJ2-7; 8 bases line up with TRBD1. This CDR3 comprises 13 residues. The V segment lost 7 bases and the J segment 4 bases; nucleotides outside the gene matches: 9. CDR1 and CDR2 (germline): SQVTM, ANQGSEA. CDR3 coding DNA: TGCAGCGGCACCGGGACAGGCCCGTACGAGCAGTACTTC. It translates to CSGTGTGPYEQYF.

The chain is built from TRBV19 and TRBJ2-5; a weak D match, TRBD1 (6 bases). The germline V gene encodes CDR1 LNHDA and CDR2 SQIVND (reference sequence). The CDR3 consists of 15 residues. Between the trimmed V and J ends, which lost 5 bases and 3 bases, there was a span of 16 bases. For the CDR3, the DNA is TGTGCCAGTAGTCAAAACAGGGTCTCAAAAGAGACCCAGTACTTC. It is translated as CASSQNRVSKETQYF.

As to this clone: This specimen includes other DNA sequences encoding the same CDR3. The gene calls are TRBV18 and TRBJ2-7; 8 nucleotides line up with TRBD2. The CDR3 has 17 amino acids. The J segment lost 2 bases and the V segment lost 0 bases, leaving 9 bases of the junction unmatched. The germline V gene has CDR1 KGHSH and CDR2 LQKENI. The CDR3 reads CASSPPGIAGNTYEQYF. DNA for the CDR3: TGTGCCAGCTCACCACCGGGAATAGCGGGAAATACCTACGAGCAGTACTTC. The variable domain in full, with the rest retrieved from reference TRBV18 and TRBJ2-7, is NAGVMQNPRHLVRRRGQEARLRCSPMKGHSHVYWYRQLPEEGLKFMVYLQKENIIDESGMPKERFSAEFPKEGPSILRIQQVVRGDSAAYFCASSPPGIAGNTYEQYFGPGTRLTVT.

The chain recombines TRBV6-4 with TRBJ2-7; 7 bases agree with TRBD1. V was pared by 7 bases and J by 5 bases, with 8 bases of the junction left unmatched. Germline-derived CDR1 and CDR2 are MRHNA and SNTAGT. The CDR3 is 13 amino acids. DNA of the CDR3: TGTGCCAGCATACGACAGGGCGCTGACGAGCAGTACTTC. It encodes CASIRQGADEQYF.

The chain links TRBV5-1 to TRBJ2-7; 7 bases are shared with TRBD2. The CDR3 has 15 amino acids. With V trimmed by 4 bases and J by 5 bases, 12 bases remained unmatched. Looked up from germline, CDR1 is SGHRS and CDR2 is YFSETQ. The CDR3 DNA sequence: TGCGCCAGCAGCCCCCAGGGCGGGAGCTTCGACGAGCAGTACTTC. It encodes CASSPQGGSFDEQYF.

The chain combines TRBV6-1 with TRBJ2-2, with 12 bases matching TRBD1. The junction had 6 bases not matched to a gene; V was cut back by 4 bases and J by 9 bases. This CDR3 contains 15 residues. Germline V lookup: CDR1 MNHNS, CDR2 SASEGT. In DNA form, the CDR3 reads TGTGCCAGCAGTGGTCCGGGACAGGGGGCGAGGGAGCTGTTTTTT. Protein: CASSGPGQGARELFF.